This T cell receptor beta chain was sequenced during a study of T cell repertoires in cytomegalovirus infection. Study at large: Evidence of both CMV infection and a matching HLA type came from public TCR beta signatures.

This clonotype occurred a few times. The antigen is not known. TCRdb fed the reads into MiXCR, producing one record per CDR3 protein. The sample includes fewer than 850,000 distinct CDR3 sequences, 25% to 30% seen only once; the top ten take 13%. The germline gives CDR1 MNHEY, CDR2 SMNVEV (reference sequence). The CDR3 loop spans 13 amino acids. Trimming left V 6 bases short and J 4 bases short, with 12 bases between. The TCR comes from a human donor in good health (CMV status not recorded). Some clones in this sample may be carry-over from other donors' samples. The specimen comprised cultured CD8+ T cells from PBMCs, sampled from culture after CMV antigen stimulation. V usage is TRBV27 and J usage is TRBJ1-1; D gene uncertain. This chain's CDR3 is CASSSRGTTEAFF. DNA of the CDR3: TGTGCCAGCAGCTCCCGGGGAACCACTGAAGCTTTCTTT.